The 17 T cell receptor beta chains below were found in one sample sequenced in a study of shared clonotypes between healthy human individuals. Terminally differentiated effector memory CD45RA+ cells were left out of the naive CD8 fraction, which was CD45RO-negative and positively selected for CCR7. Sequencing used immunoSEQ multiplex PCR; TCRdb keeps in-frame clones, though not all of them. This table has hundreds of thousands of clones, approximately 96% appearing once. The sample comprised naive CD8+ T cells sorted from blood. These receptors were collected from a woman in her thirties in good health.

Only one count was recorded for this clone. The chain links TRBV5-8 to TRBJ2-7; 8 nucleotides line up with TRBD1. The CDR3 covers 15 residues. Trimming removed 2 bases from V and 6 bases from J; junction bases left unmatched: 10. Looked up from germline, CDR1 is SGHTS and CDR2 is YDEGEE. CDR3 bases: TGTGCCAGCAGCTTTACCAAGGACAGGGCGGTCGAGCAGTACTTC. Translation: CASSFTKDRAVEQYF. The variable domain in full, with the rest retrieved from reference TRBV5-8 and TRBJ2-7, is EAGVTQSPTHLIKTRGQQATLRCSPISGHTSVYWYQQALGLGLQFLLWYDEGEERNRGNFPPRFSGRQFPNYSSELNVNALELEDSALYLCASSFTKDRAVEQYFGPGTRLTVT.

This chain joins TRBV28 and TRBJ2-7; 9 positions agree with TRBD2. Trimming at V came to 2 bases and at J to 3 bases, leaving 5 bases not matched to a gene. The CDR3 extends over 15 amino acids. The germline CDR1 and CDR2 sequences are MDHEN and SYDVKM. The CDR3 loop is CASSLGAGGIYEQYF. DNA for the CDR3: TGTGCCAGCAGTTTAGGAGCGGGAGGAATCTACGAGCAGTACTTC.

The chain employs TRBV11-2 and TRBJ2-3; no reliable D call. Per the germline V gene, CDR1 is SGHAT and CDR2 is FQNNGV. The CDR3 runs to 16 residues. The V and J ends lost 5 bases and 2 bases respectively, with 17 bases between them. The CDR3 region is CASSVGRWVVTDTQYF. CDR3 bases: TGTGCCAGCAGCGTTGGGCGGTGGGTGGTCACAGATACGCAGTATTTT. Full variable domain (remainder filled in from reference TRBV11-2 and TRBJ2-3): EAGVAQSPRYKIIEKRQSVAFWCNPISGHATLYWYQQILGQGPKLLIQFQNNGVVDDSQLPKDRFSAERLKGVDSTLKIQPAKLEDSAVYLCASSVGRWVVTDTQYFGPGTRLTVL.

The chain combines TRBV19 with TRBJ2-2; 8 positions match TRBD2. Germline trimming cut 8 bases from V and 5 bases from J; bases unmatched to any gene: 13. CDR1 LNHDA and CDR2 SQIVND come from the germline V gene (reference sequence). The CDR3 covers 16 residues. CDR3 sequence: CASLGFGRDQTGELFF. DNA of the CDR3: TGTGCCAGTCTAGGCTTCGGGAGGGACCAAACCGGGGAGCTGTTTTTT.

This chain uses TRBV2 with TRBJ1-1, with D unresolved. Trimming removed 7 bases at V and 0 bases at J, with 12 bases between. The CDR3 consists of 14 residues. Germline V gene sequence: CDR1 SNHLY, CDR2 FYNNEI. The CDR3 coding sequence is TGTGCCAGCAATGGGTGGACCTTGAACACTGAAGCTTTCTTT. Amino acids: CASNGWTLNTEAFF. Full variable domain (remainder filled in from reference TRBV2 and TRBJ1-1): EPEVTQTPSHQVTQMGQEVILRCVPISNHLYFYWYRQILGQKVEFLVSFYNNEISEKSEIFDDQFSVERPDGSNFTLKIRSTKLEDSAMYFCASNGWTLNTEAFFGQGTRLTVV.

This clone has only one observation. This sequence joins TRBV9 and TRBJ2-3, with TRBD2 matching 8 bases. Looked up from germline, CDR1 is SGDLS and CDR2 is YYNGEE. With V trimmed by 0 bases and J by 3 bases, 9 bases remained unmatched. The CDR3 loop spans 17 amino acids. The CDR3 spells CASSVATGLETTDTQYF. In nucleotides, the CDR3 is TGTGCCAGCAGCGTAGCTACGGGACTAGAAACGACAGATACGCAGTATTTT.

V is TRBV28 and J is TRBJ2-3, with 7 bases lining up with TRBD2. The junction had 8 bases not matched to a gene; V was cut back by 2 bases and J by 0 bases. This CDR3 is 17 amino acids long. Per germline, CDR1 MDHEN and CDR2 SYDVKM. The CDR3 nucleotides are TGTGCCAGCAGTTTAACGTACCAGCGGGATAGCACAGATACGCAGTATTTT. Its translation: CASSLTYQRDSTDTQYF.

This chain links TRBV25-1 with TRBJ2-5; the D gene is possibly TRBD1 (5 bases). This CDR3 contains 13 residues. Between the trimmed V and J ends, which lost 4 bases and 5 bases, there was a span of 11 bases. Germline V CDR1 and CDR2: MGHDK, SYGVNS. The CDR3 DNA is TGTGCCAGCAGTGTAGGGGCAGAGGAGACCCAGTACTTC. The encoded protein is CASSVGAEETQYF.

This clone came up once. Here the CDR3 DNA reads TGTGCCAGCAGCTTAGTGGCTAGCGGGTACAATGAGCAGTTCTTC. Protein product: CASSLVASGYNEQFF. This chain links TRBV7-6 with TRBJ2-1; TRBD2 agrees at 8 bases. Trimming removed 1 base from V and 4 bases from J; junction bases left unmatched: 3. CDR3 length: 15 amino acids. CDR1 and CDR2 (germline): SGHVS, FNYEAQ.

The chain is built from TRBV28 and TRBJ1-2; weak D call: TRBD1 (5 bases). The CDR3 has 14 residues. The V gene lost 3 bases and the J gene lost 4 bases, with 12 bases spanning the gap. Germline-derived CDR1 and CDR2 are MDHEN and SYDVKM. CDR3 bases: TGTGCCAGCAGTTTTCAGGGAGTTGGCTATGGCTACACCTTC. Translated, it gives CASSFQGVGYGYTF.

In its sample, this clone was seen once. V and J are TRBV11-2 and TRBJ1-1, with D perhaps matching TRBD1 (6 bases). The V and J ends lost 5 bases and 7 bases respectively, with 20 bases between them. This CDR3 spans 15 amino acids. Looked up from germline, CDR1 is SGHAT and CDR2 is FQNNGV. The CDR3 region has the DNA TGTGCCAGCAGCCTCCCCCGACTAAAGACAGGTGAAGCTTTCTTT. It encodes CASSLPRLKTGEAFF.

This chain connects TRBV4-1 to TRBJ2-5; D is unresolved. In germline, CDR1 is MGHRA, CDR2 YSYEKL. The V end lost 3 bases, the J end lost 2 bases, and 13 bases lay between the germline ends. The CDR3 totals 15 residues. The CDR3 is CASSQIMTLQETQYF. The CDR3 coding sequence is TGCGCCAGCAGCCAGATTATGACCCTGCAAGAGACCCAGTACTTC.

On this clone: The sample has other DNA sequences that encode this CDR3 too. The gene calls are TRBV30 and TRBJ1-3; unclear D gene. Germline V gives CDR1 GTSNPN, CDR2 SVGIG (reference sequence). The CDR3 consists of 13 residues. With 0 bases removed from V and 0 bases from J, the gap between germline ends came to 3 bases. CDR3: CAWSVDSGNTIYF. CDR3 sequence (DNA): TGTGCCTGGAGTGTAGACTCTGGAAACACCATATATTTT.

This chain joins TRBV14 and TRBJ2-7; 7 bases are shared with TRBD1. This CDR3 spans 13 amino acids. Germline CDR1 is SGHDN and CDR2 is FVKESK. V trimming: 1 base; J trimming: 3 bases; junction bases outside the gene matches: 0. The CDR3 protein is CASSQGDSYEQYF. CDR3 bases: TGTGCCAGCAGCCAAGGGGACAGCTACGAGCAGTACTTC.

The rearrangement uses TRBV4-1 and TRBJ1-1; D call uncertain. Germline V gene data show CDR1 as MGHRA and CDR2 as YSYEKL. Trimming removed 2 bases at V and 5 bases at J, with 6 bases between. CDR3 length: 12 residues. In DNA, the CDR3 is TGCGCCAGCAGCCAATCGAGGACTGAAGCTTTCTTT. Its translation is CASSQSRTEAFF.

Here the CDR3 DNA reads TGCGCCAGCAAACTAGCGGAGTTATACAATGAGCAGTTCTTC. It translates to CASKLAELYNEQFF. This chain connects TRBV5-1 to TRBJ2-1; 8 bases match TRBD2. Trimming cost V 6 bases and J 4 bases; bases outside gene matches: 6. The CDR3 totals 14 residues. Germline V lookup: CDR1 SGHRS, CDR2 YFSETQ.

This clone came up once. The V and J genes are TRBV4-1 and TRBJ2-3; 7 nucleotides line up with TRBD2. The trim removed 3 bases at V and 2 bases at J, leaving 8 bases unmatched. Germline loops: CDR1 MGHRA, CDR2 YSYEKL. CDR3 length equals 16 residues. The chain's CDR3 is CASSQAGVGSTDTQYF. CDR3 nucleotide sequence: TGCGCCAGCAGCCAGGCGGGGGTCGGGTCCACAGATACGCAGTATTTT.